The rows below give T cell receptor beta chains drawn from one sample of a study of shared clonotypes between healthy human individuals. Produced via immunoSEQ multiplex PCR; TCRdb's table is partial and in-frame only. The sample carries approximately 1.9 million clones, around 93% recorded once. Sequencing was done on a sample of naive CD8+ T cells from PBMCs. The receptor set was obtained from a man between 18 and 29 years old in good health. Some clones in this sample may be carry-over from other donors' samples. Both conserved end residues are part of each CDR3. The D gene is left open where the match is weak. The size field is filled for only some rows; it gives once, few, many or a size class.

J	V	size	D	DNA	CDR3
TRBJ1-1	TRBV30	.	.	TGTGCCTGGACCCTTGGGGCTGAAGCTTTCTTT	CAWTLGAEAFF
TRBJ2-6	TRBV27	.	.	TGTGCCAGCAGTTTCCTGGGTTCTGGGGCCAACGTCCTGACTTTC	CASSFLGSGANVLTF
TRBJ1-5	TRBV21-1	.	.	TGTGCCAGCAGCAAAACGGCAGGGCATTATAGCAATCAGCCCCAGCATTTT	CASSKTAGHYSNQPQHF
TRBJ1-5	TRBV7-3	.	.	TGTGCCAGCAGCTCAACGACAGATAATGTTTATAGCAATCAGCCCCAGCATTTT	CASSSTTDNVYSNQPQHF
TRBJ2-5	TRBV10-1	.	TRBD1	TGCGCCAGCAGTGAGGGACAGGGGTACCAGCAGTACTTC	CASSEGQGYQQYF
TRBJ1-1	TRBV19	.	.	TGTGCCACCAGTGGTCGGGGAAGGATGCACACTGAAGCTTTCTTT	CATSGRGRMHTEAFF
TRBJ1-1	TRBV5-8	.	TRBD1	TGTGCCAGCAGGATGACAGGGGGCACTGAAGCTTTCTTT	CASRMTGGTEAFF
TRBJ2-5	TRBV29-1	.	.	TGCAGCGTTGACTCGCTGCTGCTAGAGCGTTTGGCGCCAAGGGAGACCCAGTACTTC	CSVDSLLLERLAPRETQYF
TRBJ1-2	TRBV13	.	TRBD1	TGTGCCAGCAGCTCCAGGGGGAACTATGGCTACACCTTC	CASSSRGNYGYTF
TRBJ2-2	TRBV6-6	few	.	TGTGCCAGCAGTAAGTCTCCCTCCACCTTCGGCGGGGAGCTGTTTTTT	CASSKSPSTFGGELFF
TRBJ2-5	TRBV4-1	.	.	TGCGCCAGCAGCCAAGATAGGACAGAAGAGACCCAGTACTTC	CASSQDRTEETQYF
TRBJ1-2	TRBV27	.	TRBD1	TGTGCCAGCAGTTTAATTCGGACAGGGGGTAATGGCTACACCTTC	CASSLIRTGGNGYTF
TRBJ2-5	TRBV7-9	.	.	TGTGCCAGCAGCTTAGCGTGGGACTCGACCCAGTACTTC	CASSLAWDSTQYF
TRBJ2-3	TRBV11-2	.	.	TGTGCCAGCAGCTTAGCCGTCAGCGATACGCAGTATTTT	CASSLAVSDTQYF
TRBJ2-3	TRBV7-3	.	TRBD2	TGTGCCAGCAGCTCCACTCTCAGCCTGGGACTAGCGGGAGCAAGCCCATCGGGTACGCAGTATTTT	CASSSTLSLGLAGASPSGTQYF